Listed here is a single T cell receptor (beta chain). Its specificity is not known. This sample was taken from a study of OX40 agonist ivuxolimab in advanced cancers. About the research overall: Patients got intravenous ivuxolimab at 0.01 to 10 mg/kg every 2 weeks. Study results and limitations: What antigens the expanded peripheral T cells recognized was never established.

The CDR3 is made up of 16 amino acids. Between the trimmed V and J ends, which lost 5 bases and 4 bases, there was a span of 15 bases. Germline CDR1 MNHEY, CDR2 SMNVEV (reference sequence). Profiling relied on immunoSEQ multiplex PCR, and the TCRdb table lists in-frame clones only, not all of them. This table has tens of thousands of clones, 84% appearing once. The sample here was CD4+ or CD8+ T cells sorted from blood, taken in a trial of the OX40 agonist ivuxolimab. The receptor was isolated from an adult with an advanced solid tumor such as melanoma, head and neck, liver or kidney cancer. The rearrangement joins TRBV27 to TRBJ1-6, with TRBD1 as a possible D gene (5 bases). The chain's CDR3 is CASSPPGQLYNSPLHF. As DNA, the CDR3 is TGTGCCAGCAGTCCCCCGGGGCAGTTATATAATTCACCCCTCCACTTT.